The 10 T cell receptor beta chains given below trace back to one sample, sequenced in a study of cytomegalovirus exposure and HLA in healthy donors. The PCR ran on 60 Vbeta and 13 Jbeta primers. Assay: immunoSEQ multiplex PCR; the TCRdb copy retains only in-frame clones and omits some. The table has roughly 200,000 clones, around 80% seen once; the top ten hold 3.7%. Sequenced input: PBMCs. The receptor set was obtained from a woman aged 55-70 years in good health and CMV-seropositive.

The chain carries TRBV6-5 and TRBJ1-2, with 7 bases matching TRBD1. The CDR3 is made up of 14 amino acids. Germline-derived CDR1 and CDR2 are MNHEY and SVGAGI. V dropped 6 bases and J dropped 0; count of bases not matched to a gene: 4. CDR3 in DNA: TGTGCCAGCAGAGAGGGACAGACTAACTATGGCTACACCTTC. Translated: CASREGQTNYGYTF.

The V call is TRBV6-1, the J call TRBJ2-5; 8 bases fit TRBD1. After removal of 7 bases from V and 2 bases from J, the junction contained 9 bases not matched to a gene. From germline, CDR1 is MNHNS and CDR2 SASEGT. This CDR3 is 15 amino acids long. The chain's CDR3 is CASTRTGNGQETQYF. CDR3 nucleotides: TGTGCCAGCACCAGGACAGGGAATGGTCAAGAGACCCAGTACTTC.

The V call is TRBV6-1, the J call TRBJ1-3; TRBD1 matches 9 bases. The CDR3 extends over 15 amino acids. Germline trimming cut 4 bases from V and 4 bases from J; bases unmatched to any gene: 5. Germline CDR1 and CDR2: MNHNS and SASEGT. CDR3 loop: CASSGGTGMGNTIYF. The CDR3 DNA sequence: TGTGCCAGCAGTGGTGGGACAGGGATGGGAAACACCATATATTTT.

The chain joins TRBV5-1 to TRBJ1-6, with TRBD1 identical over 9 bases. Looked up from germline, CDR1 is SGHRS and CDR2 is YFSETQ. The CDR3 extends over 16 amino acids. With 0 bases clipped from V and 10 bases from J, the junction kept 8 bases outside the gene matches. For the CDR3, the DNA is TGCGCCAGCAGCTTGGCCACAGGGGGCGATGGCTCACCCCTCCACTTT. Its protein product is CASSLATGGDGSPLHF. Looking up the rest from reference TRBV5-1 and TRBJ1-6 gives the full variable domain: KAGVTQTPRYLIKTRGQQVTLSCSPISGHRSVSWYQQTPGQGLQFLFEYFSETQRNKGNFPGRFSGRQFSNSRSEMNVSTLELGDSALYLCASSLATGGDGSPLHFGNGTRLTVT.

This chain joins TRBV5-1 and TRBJ1-2; D not certain. Trimming removed 0 bases at V and 8 bases at J, with 14 bases between. The CDR3 loop spans 14 amino acids. Germline CDR1 and CDR2: SGHRS and YFSETQ. The CDR3 DNA reads as TGCGCCAGCAGCTTGGACTTGGGCCCTCGGGGCTACACCTTC. Its protein product is CASSLDLGPRGYTF.

This clone was observed once. The V gene is TRBV5-1, the J gene TRBJ2-3; perhaps TRBD2 as D (5 bases). This CDR3 spans 17 amino acids. Germline CDR1 and CDR2: SGHRS and YFSETQ. V lost 0 bases to trimming and J lost 0 bases, with 14 bases between them. CDR3 DNA sequence: TGCGCCAGCAGCTTGGGACTGAGCGGATCTAGCACAGATACGCAGTATTTT. This encodes CASSLGLSGSSTDTQYF.

The gene calls are TRBV5-6 and TRBJ2-3; possibly TRBD1 for D (5 bases). V was cut by 1 base and J by 6 bases, with 12 bases left in between. The germline CDR1 and CDR2 sequences are SGHDT and YYEEEE. The CDR3 loop spans 14 amino acids. DNA for the CDR3: TGTGCCAGCAGCTTGTCTCAATGGGGCGATACGCAGTATTTT. The encoded protein is CASSLSQWGDTQYF. Based on the CDR3 plus reference TRBV5-6 and TRBJ2-3, the full variable domain is DAGVTQSPTHLIKTRGQQVTLRCSPKSGHDTVSWYQQALGQGPQFIFQYYEEEERQRGNFPDRFSGHQFPNYSSELNVNALLLGDSALYLCASSLSQWGDTQYFGPGTRLTVL.

V and J are TRBV7-8 and TRBJ2-7, with 8 bases identical to TRBD1. CDR1 is SGHVS and CDR2 is FQNEAQ in the germline V gene. CDR3 length: 15 amino acids. The ends lost 5 bases at V and 1 base at J; junction bases unmatched: 7. CDR3 bases: TGTGCCAGCAGCCCTCGACAGGGGCCTTCCTACGAGCAGTACTTC. Residues: CASSPRQGPSYEQYF.

As for this clone: At one end, the junction sequence differs from germline, possibly due to a read error. The chain links TRBV4-1 to TRBJ2-7; 7 positions match TRBD1. The CDR3 is 16 amino acids. CDR1 is MGHRA and CDR2 is YSYEKL in the germline V gene. The CDR3 bases are TGTGCCAGCAGCCAAGTGGCTAGAGGGGACAGCTACGAGCAGTACTTC. Protein product: CASSQVARGDSYEQYF.

The chain combines TRBV12-2 with TRBJ2-3; the D call in the table, TRBD1, was not verified against the DNA. TRBV12-2 corresponds to a pseudogene. The CDR3 length is 18 residues. As DNA, the CDR3 is TGTGCAAGTCGGATCCGGGACAGCCCCTATCCTCTCTCAGATACGCAGTATTTT. As protein: CASRIRDSPYPLSDTQYF.